This TCR beta chain was retrieved from a study of blood T cell repertoires in COVID-19. Germline V gene lookup returns CDR1 MNHNS and CDR2 SASEGT. CDR3 length equals 17 residues. Trimming pared 1 base from V and 5 bases from J, leaving 21 bases between. Authors' data handling: Amplification from reference gene primers served as the basis for estimated nucleated cell counts. Repertoires were generated with immunoSEQ multiplex PCR, while TCRdb's copy carries only in-frame clones and drops some. V, J and clone size reflect that table, while D and trimming were determined from the DNA. The sample lists about 150,000 clones; around 83% were seen once.

The sample taken for sequencing was peripheral blood. The chain combines TRBV6-1 with TRBJ2-7; no definite D call. The TCR originated in a woman in her forties or fifties with acute or convalescent COVID-19. In DNA form, the CDR3 reads TGTGCCAGCAGTGAAGGAGGTGCGCAAACCTTCCGACACGAGCAGTACTTC. Its protein product is CASSEGGAQTFRHEQYF.